These 14 T cell receptor beta chains share one sample of origin, sequenced in a study of T cell responses to AZD1222 COVID-19 vaccine (dated by TCRdb to the early 2020s). Receptor libraries were prepared by the immunoSEQ multiplex PCR assay. This immuneACCESS table, as held by TCRdb, lists in-frame sequences with V and J called but not all clones. Of the missing ones, under half trace to an unresolved V gene in checked studies; the others have no known cause. This sample is represented by under 110,000 clones; more than 70% of them were singletons. 1.4% of the sample comes from the top ten. The time point label on this specimen signifies: baseline before first vaccination. The material was peripheral blood, obtained on day 0 of AZD1222 vaccination. The receptors stem from an adult in good health.

The chain combines TRBV7-3 with TRBJ1-1; the match to TRBD1 covers 11 bases. The CDR3 length is 15 residues. V was pared by 4 bases and J by 4 bases, with 5 bases of the junction left unmatched. CDR1 and CDR2 from the germline V gene are SGHTA and FQGTGA. This CDR3 reads CASSSGQGAVTEAFF. The CDR3 nucleotides are TGTGCCAGCAGCTCAGGACAGGGGGCAGTCACTGAAGCTTTCTTT.

The chain employs TRBV28 and TRBJ1-1; no firm D call. Per the germline V gene, CDR1 is MDHEN and CDR2 is SYDVKM. Between the trimmed V and J ends, which lost 6 bases and 2 bases, there was a span of 16 bases. The CDR3 contains 15 residues. The CDR3 sequence: CASSLVGLLNTEAFF. CDR3 sequence (DNA): TGTGCCAGCAGCCTGGTTGGGTTACTTAACACTGAAGCTTTCTTT.

This chain joins TRBV19 and TRBJ2-3, with no clear D. The CDR3 has 14 residues. V was clipped by 3 bases and J by 5 bases, with 12 bases between them. Looked up from germline, CDR1 is LNHDA and CDR2 is SQIVND (reference sequence). In nucleotides, the CDR3 is TGTGCCAGTAGTATCGTCGCAGAAGGAGATACGCAGTATTTT. This sequence encodes CASSIVAEGDTQYF.

This clone showed up just a few times. The rearrangement uses TRBV29-1 and TRBJ1-2; perhaps TRBD1 as D (5 bases). This CDR3 contains 14 residues. V lost 6 bases to trimming and J lost 3 bases, with 17 bases between them. Per germline, CDR1 SQVTM and CDR2 ANQGSEA. The CDR3 DNA reads as TGCAGCGTCTTTACCCGGGGCCCCCACTATGGCTACACCTTC. This translates into CSVFTRGPHYGYTF.

The rearrangement uses TRBV28 and TRBJ2-2; TRBD1 aligns across 8 bases. Germline lookup yields CDR1 MDHEN and CDR2 SYDVKM. This CDR3 has 16 amino acids. J gave up 0 bases and V 6 bases, and 6 bases lay outside the gene matches. The CDR3 DNA reads TGTGCCAGCAGCGCCAGGACAGGGCCGAACACCGGGGAGCTGTTTTTT. Protein sequence: CASSARTGPNTGELFF.

The genes are TRBV5-8 and TRBJ2-1; a possible D gene is TRBD1 (5 bases). With 2 bases removed from V and 0 bases from J, the gap between germline ends came to 9 bases. CDR1 and CDR2 from the germline V gene are SGHTS and YDEGEE. The CDR3 is 15 amino acids. Here the CDR3 DNA reads TGTGCCAGCAGCTTACGACAGCCCTCCTACAATGAGCAGTTCTTC. Its protein product is CASSLRQPSYNEQFF.

The chain uses TRBV2 and TRBJ2-7, with 12 positions matching TRBD2. V gave up 6 bases and J gave up 5 bases; unmatched junction bases: 20. There are 19 residues in the CDR3. Germline V gene data show CDR1 as SNHLY and CDR2 as FYNNEI. CDR3 bases: TGTGCCAGCAGCGACTACCAGGGGACAGGCCCTAGCGGGAGGGACGAGCAGTACTTC. Translation: CASSDYQGTGPSGRDEQYF.

The V and J genes are TRBV15 and TRBJ1-1; no firm D call. Germline V gene data show CDR1 as LNHNV and CDR2 as YYDKDF (reference sequence). This CDR3 is 13 amino acids long. Trimming shortened V by 4 bases and J by 4 bases, and 10 bases separated the two germline ends. The CDR3 spells CATSTEAVTEAFF. The DNA for the CDR3 is TGTGCCACCAGCACAGAAGCTGTCACTGAAGCTTTCTTT.

This clone was found a few times. This rearrangement joins TRBV5-4 to TRBJ2-7, with D possibly TRBD2 on 5 matching bases. CDR1 SGHNT and CDR2 YYREEE come from the germline V gene (reference sequence). The ends were cut back, 3 bases at V and 5 bases at J, with 12 bases in the middle. This CDR3 has 13 residues. Written as DNA, the CDR3 is TGTGCCAGCAGCTGGCGCACAGCGGACGAGCAGTACTTC. This gives the protein CASSWRTADEQYF.

The chain carries TRBV27 and TRBJ2-1; no firm D call. Trimming cost V 10 bases and J 5 bases, with 12 bases left between them. Germline CDR1 MNHEY, CDR2 SMNVEV (reference sequence). The CDR3 has 12 amino acids. The CDR3 DNA is TGTGCCACCGCCGTAAACAACAATGAGCAGTTCTTC. Its translation: CATAVNNNEQFF.

This sequence joins TRBV7-9 and TRBJ1-1; weak D call: TRBD1 (6 bases). Germline CDR1 and CDR2: SEHNR and FQNEAQ (reference sequence). V lost 8 bases and J 10 bases, leaving 17 bases between the germline ends. The CDR3 extends over 12 amino acids. CDR3 region: CASAKGEMGAFF. The CDR3 DNA reads as TGTGCCAGCGCGAAGGGGGAAATGGGAGCTTTCTTT. Filled out from reference TRBV7-9 and TRBJ1-1, the complete variable domain reads DTGVSQNPRHKITKRGQNVTFRCDPISEHNRLYWYRQTLGQGPEFLTYFQNEAQLEKSRLLSDRFSAERPKGSFSTLEIQRTEQGDSAMYLCASAKGEMGAFFGQGTRLTVV.

This sequence joins TRBV5-1 and TRBJ2-3; 13 bases map to TRBD2. There are 16 residues in the CDR3. Germline loops: CDR1 SGHRS, CDR2 YFSETQ. The ends lost 1 base at V and 6 bases at J; junction bases unmatched: 5. This CDR3 reads CASSLTSGRAFDTQYF. DNA of the CDR3: TGCGCCAGCAGCTTGACTAGCGGGAGGGCATTTGATACGCAGTATTTT. The full variable domain, its missing parts supplied by reference TRBV5-1 and TRBJ2-3, is KAGVTQTPRYLIKTRGQQVTLSCSPISGHRSVSWYQQTPGQGLQFLFEYFSETQRNKGNFPGRFSGRQFSNSRSEMNVSTLELGDSALYLCASSLTSGRAFDTQYFGPGTRLTVL.

This chain links TRBV12-5 with TRBJ2-2; possible D gene TRBD2, 6 bases. Germline values: CDR1 LGHNT, CDR2 FRNRAP. The CDR3 spans 14 residues. Trimming took 1 base from V and 6 from J, leaving 9 bases between them. Here the CDR3 reads CASGLESGAGELFF. The CDR3 bases are TGTGCTAGTGGTTTGGAATCGGGGGCCGGGGAGCTGTTTTTT.

The chain has TRBV28 and TRBJ1-1, with D tentatively TRBD1 (6 bases). Between the trimmed V and J ends, which lost 6 bases and 7 bases, there was a span of 12 bases. The CDR3 is made up of 12 amino acids. From germline, CDR1 is MDHEN and CDR2 SYDVKM. The CDR3: CASRPGTLEAFF. DNA for the CDR3: TGTGCCAGCAGACCCGGGACACTTGAAGCTTTCTTT.